The 11 T cell receptor beta chains below come from one sample, sequenced in a study of blood T cells in healthy people across ages (dated by TCRdb to about 2015). Receptors were amplified or captured by 5' RACE. TCRdb lists the instrument as Illumina HiSeq 2500. A second roughly 7 to 11 cycle PCR used a sample-barcoded 5' primer and a J-beta primer mix. TCRdb reprocessed the public reads (quality trimming at Q25 with fastp, clone calling with MiXCR) and kept in-frame beta chains. Each entry is one CDR3 protein sequence, shown with its most common DNA and genes. This sample comprises approximately 400,000 distinct CDR3 sequences, roughly half of them detected only once. About 54% of the sample comes from the top ten. The sample was blood. The source is a man aged 60-69 years in good health.

The J gene is TRBJ1-2, the V gene TRBV12-3 or TRBV12-4, with no clear D. This CDR3 is 13 amino acids long. Trimming left V 3 bases short and J 9 bases short, with 14 bases between. CDR3 residues: CASSFRSGMRYTF. DNA of the CDR3: TGTGCCAGCAGTTTTAGGTCGGGGATGCGCTACACCTTC.

The rearrangement links TRBV29-1 to TRBJ1-2; 9 bases line up with TRBD1. CDR3 length: 12 residues. CDR1 is SQVTM and CDR2 is ANQGSEA in the germline V gene. The junction had 2 bases not matched to a gene; V was cut back by 5 bases and J by 4 bases. CDR3 DNA sequence: TGCAGCGTTAAACAGGGGGCCTATGGCTACACCTTC. Residues: CSVKQGAYGYTF.

This clonotype was detected only a few times. The J gene is TRBJ1-5, the V gene TRBV28; possible D gene TRBD1, 6 bases. The CDR3 sequence is 13 residues long. V lost 7 bases to trimming and J lost 4 bases, with 11 bases between them. The V gene's germline CDR1 is MDHEN and CDR2 SYDVKM. The CDR3 nucleotides are TGTGCCAGCATACGACAGGTGAATCAGCCCCAGCATTTT. Amino acids: CASIRQVNQPQHF.

The chain joins TRBV7-2 to TRBJ2-5, with D hard to call. The J call is uncertain, as TRBJ2-7 better fits the DNA end. CDR1 SGHTA and CDR2 FQGNSA come from the germline V gene. The CDR3 is 12 residues long. CDR3 DNA sequence: TGTGCCAGCAGCTTAGTTTTCCGCGAGCAGTACTTC. Its protein product is CASSLVFREQYF.

This rearrangement joins TRBV12-3 or TRBV12-4 to TRBJ2-4; no firm D call. V was shortened by 2 bases and J by 8 bases, with 4 bases between the two germline ends. This CDR3 is 11 amino acids long. The CDR3: CASSLRDIQYF. The CDR3 region has the DNA TGTGCCAGCAGTTTAAGAGACATTCAGTACTTC.

J is TRBJ2-7 and V is TRBV20-1; 9 nucleotides agree with TRBD2. Germline V gene lookup returns CDR1 DFQATT and CDR2 SNEGSKA (reference sequence). With V trimmed by 4 bases and J by 6 bases, 10 bases remained unmatched. This CDR3 is built from 14 residues. The CDR3 is CSATLSSGRTEQYF. The CDR3 nucleotides are TGCAGTGCTACCCTTTCGAGCGGGAGGACCGAGCAGTACTTC.

The V and J genes are TRBV7-3 and TRBJ1-1; TRBD1 matches 7 bases. Germline CDR1 SGHTA, CDR2 FQGTGA. J was trimmed by 4 bases and V by 5 bases; bases with no gene match: 7. The CDR3 is 14 residues long. CDR3: CASSEAGGTTEAFF. CDR3 nucleotides: TGTGCCAGCAGCGAAGCAGGGGGTACCACTGAAGCTTTCTTT.

The rearrangement uses TRBV10-3 and TRBJ1-1; TRBD1 might be the D (5 bases). Germline V CDR1 and CDR2: ENHRY, SYGVKD. Trimming took off 3 bases at V and 8 bases at J, with 13 bases between the two ends. CDR3 length equals 13 residues. The CDR3 sequence: CAISEEGRYEAFF. The DNA of the CDR3 is TGTGCCATCAGTGAAGAGGGGCGCTACGAAGCTTTCTTT.

This clonotype was detected once. Here the CDR3 reads CASSHPGTDGKNIQYF. The CDR3 coding sequence is TGTGCCAGCAGCCACCCCGGGACGGATGGGAAAAACATTCAGTACTTC. The chain is built from TRBV11-2 and TRBJ2-4; D may be TRBD1 or TRBD2 (5 bases each). The CDR3 extends over 16 amino acids. Germline assignment: CDR1 SGHAT and CDR2 FQNNGV. V was pared by 5 bases and J by 4 bases, with 18 bases between.

This sequence joins TRBV20-1 and TRBJ2-3, with 8 bases that match TRBD2. Per germline, CDR1 DFQATT and CDR2 SNEGSKA (reference sequence). This CDR3 comprises 13 residues. V trimming: 3 bases; J trimming: 9 bases; junction bases outside the gene matches: 8. CDR3 DNA sequence: TGCAGTGCTAGTCCCCTAGCGGGTTGGACGCAGTATTTT. Translating it yields CSASPLAGWTQYF.

The rearrangement joins TRBV29-1 to TRBJ1-2; a possible D gene is TRBD1 (5 bases). The CDR3 is 12 residues long. Trimming took off 4 bases at V and 6 bases at J, with 12 bases between the two ends. Per the germline V gene, CDR1 is SQVTM and CDR2 is ANQGSEA. The CDR3 DNA reads as TGCAGCGTTGCAGGGTCGCAGGATGGCTACACCTTC. It encodes CSVAGSQDGYTF. Based on the CDR3 plus reference TRBV29-1 and TRBJ1-2, the full variable domain is SAVISQKPSRDICQRGTSLTIQCQVDSQVTMMFWYRQQPGQSLTLIATANQGSEATYESGFVIDKFPISRPNLTFSTLTVSNMSPEDSSIYLCSVAGSQDGYTFGSGTRLTVV.